This T cell receptor beta chain was sequenced during a study of OX40 agonist ivuxolimab in advanced cancers. Germline V lookup: CDR1 SEHNR, CDR2 FQNEAQ (reference sequence). This CDR3 comprises 16 residues. V dropped 4 bases and J dropped 0 bases, with 12 bases sitting between them. Here immunoSEQ multiplex PCR was the method, and the copy in TCRdb shows in-frame clones only, minus some. The table lists 96,000 or so clones, approximately 80% of them singletons. The sample in question was CD4+ or CD8+ T cells sorted from blood, obtained in a trial of the OX40 agonist ivuxolimab. The chain joins TRBV7-9 to TRBJ2-2; D is unclear. The TCR was taken from an adult with an advanced solid tumor such as melanoma, head and neck, liver or kidney cancer. The CDR3 loop is CASSSHLNPNTGELFF. CDR3 in DNA: TGTGCCAGCAGCTCACACTTAAACCCGAACACCGGGGAGCTGTTTTTT.